Below, one T cell receptor (beta chain) is given with its context. Its specificity is unknown. This entry belongs to a study of cytomegalovirus exposure and HLA in healthy donors. The study, taken as a whole, reports: Later genetic work tied a missense DCLRE1C variant to beta-chain V and J trimming.

This CDR3 has 15 residues. V dropped 0 bases and J dropped 1 base, with 9 bases sitting between them. Germline V gene sequence: CDR1 MNHEY, CDR2 SVGAGI. PCR employed 60 Vbeta and 13 Jbeta primers. Generated by immunoSEQ multiplex PCR, the TCRdb table keeps only in-frame clones and is missing some. The table has approximately 100,000 clones, around 80% seen once. The sequence was obtained from a woman between 45 and 60 years old in good health and CMV-seropositive. Sequencing was done on a sample of PBMCs. This rearrangement joins TRBV6-5 to TRBJ1-1; D remains unclear. The CDR3: CASSYSGTGNTEAFF. The CDR3 DNA sequence: TGTGCCAGCAGTTACTCAGGTACGGGGAACACTGAAGCTTTCTTT.